The clone carrying this T cell receptor (beta chain) has only one observation. This record comes from a study of cytomegalovirus exposure and HLA in healthy donors. The CDR3 loop spans 15 amino acids. The V segment lost 0 bases and the J segment 3 bases; nucleotides outside the gene matches: 5. Germline V gene data show CDR1 as SGDLS and CDR2 as YYNGEE. 13 Jbeta primers and 60 Vbeta primers were used for the PCR. The authors' processing: In a later analysis, of 79 million or so unique beta chains, some 10 million appeared in at least two donors. Profiling relied on immunoSEQ multiplex PCR, and the TCRdb table lists in-frame clones only, not all of them. That table furnishes V, J and clone size, whereas the DNA furnished D and trimming. Of fewer than 150,000 clones in the sample, about four fifths were seen once.

The sample comprised PBMCs. The gene calls are TRBV9 and TRBJ2-7; 8 bases line up with TRBD1. The TCR comes from a young man in good health and CMV-seronegative. This CDR3 reads CASSVEGQDYYEQYF. CDR3 sequence (DNA): TGTGCCAGCAGCGTAGAGGGACAGGATTACTACGAGCAGTACTTC.